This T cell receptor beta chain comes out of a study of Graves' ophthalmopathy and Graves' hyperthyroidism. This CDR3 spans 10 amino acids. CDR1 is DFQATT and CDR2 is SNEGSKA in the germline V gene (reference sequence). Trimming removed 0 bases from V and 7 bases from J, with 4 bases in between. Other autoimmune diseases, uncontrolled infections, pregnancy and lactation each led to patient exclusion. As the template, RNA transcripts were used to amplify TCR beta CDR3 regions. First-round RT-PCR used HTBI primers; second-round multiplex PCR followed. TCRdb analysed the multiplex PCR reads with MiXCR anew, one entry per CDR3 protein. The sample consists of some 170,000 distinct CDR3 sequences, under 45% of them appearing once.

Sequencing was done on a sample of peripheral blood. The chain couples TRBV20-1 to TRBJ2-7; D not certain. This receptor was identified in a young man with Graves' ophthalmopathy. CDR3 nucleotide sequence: TGCAGTGCTAGAGAGAGTGAGCAGTACTTC. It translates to CSARESEQYF.